This T cell receptor beta chain was sequenced in a study of shared clonotypes between healthy human individuals. The protocol was immunoSEQ multiplex PCR, while the TCRdb copy is restricted to in-frame clones and leaves out a portion. The data show approximately 1.5 million clones, 95% to 99% seen once. The V segment lost 3 bases and the J segment 15 bases; nucleotides outside the gene matches: 5. Per germline, CDR1 ENHRY and CDR2 SYGVKD. The CDR3 contains 11 residues. The J gene is TRBJ2-1, the V gene TRBV10-3, with 7 bases lining up with TRBD2. Input material: naive CD4+ T cells sorted from blood. Subset of the sample: CD45RA+ positively selected. This receptor was obtained from a man under 40 in good health. The CDR3 region has the DNA TGTGCCATCAGTGATGGGGGGGATTGGTTCTTC. Translation gives CAISDGGDWFF.